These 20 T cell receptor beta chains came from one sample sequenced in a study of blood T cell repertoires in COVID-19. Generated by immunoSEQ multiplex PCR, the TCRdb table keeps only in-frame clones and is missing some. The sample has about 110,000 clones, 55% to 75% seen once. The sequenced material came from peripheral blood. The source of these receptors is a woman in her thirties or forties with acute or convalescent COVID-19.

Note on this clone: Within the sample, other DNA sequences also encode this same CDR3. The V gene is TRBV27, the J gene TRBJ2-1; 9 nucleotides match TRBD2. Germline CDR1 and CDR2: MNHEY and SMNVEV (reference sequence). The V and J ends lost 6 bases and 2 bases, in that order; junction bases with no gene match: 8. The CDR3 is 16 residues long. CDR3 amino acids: CASRVEAGGPYNEQFF. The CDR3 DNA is TGTGCCAGCAGAGTGGAAGCGGGGGGCCCCTACAATGAGCAGTTCTTC.

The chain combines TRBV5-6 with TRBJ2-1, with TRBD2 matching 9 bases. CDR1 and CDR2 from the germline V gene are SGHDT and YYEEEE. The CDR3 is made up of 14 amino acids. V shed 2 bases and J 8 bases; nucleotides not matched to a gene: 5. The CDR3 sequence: CASSLVAGADEQFF. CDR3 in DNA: TGTGCCAGCAGCTTAGTAGCGGGGGCGGATGAGCAGTTCTTC.

CDR3 amino acids: CASSLARQHYTGELFF. In nucleotides, the CDR3 is TGCGCCAGCAGCTTGGCCCGACAGCACTACACCGGGGAGCTGTTTTTT. The chain recombines TRBV5-1 with TRBJ2-2; D might be TRBD1 (5 bases). Germline-derived CDR1 and CDR2 are SGHRS and YFSETQ. This CDR3 spans 16 amino acids. V was clipped by 0 bases and J by 3 bases, with 12 bases between them.

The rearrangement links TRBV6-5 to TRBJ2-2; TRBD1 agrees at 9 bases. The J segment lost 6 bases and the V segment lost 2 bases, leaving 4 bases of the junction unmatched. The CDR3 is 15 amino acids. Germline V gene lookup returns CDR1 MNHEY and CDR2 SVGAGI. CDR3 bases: TGTGCCAGCAGTTACCAAGACAGGGGGGCCGGGGAGCTGTTTTTT. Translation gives CASSYQDRGAGELFF.

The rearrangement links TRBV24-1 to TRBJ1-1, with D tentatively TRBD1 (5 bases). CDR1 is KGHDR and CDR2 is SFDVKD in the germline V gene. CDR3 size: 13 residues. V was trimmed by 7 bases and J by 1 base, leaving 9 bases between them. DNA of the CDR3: TGTGCCACCAGAGAGGACACGAACACTGAAGCTTTCTTT. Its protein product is CATREDTNTEAFF.

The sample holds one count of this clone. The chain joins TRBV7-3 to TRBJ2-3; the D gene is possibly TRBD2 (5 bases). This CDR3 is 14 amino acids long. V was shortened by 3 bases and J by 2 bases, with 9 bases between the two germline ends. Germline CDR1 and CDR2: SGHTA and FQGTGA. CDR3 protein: CASSFRENTDTQYF. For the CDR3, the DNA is TGTGCCAGCAGCTTCCGGGAAAACACAGATACGCAGTATTTT. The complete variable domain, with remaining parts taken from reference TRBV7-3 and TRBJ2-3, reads GAGVSQTPSNKVTEKGKYVELRCDPISGHTALYWYRQSLGQGPEFLIYFQGTGAADDSGLPNDRFFAVRPEGSVSTLKIQRTERGDSAVYLCASSFRENTDTQYFGPGTRLTVL.

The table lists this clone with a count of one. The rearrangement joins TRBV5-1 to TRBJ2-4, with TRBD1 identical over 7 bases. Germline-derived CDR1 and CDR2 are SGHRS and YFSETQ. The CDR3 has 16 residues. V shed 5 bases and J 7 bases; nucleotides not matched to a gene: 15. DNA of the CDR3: TGCGCCAGCAGACAATCGACAGGGTTGTCTTGGAACATTCAGTACTTC. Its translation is CASRQSTGLSWNIQYF.

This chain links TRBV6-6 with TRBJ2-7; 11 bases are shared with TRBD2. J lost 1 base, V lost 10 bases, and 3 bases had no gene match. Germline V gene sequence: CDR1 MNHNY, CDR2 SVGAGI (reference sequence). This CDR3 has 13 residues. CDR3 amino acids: CATSSGGSYEQYF. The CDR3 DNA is TGTGCCACCTCTAGCGGGGGGTCCTACGAGCAGTACTTC.

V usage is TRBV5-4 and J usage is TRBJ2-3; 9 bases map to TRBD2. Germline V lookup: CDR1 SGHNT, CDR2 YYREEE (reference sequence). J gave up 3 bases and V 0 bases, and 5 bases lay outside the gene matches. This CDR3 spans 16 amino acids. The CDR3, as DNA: TGTGCCAGCAGCTTGGCGCGGGGGGGCCCAACAGATACGCAGTATTTT. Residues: CASSLARGGPTDTQYF. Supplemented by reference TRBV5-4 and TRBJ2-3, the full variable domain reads ETGVTQSPTHLIKTRGQQVTLRCSSQSGHNTVSWYQQALGQGPQFIFQYYREEENGRGNFPPRFSGLQFPNYSSELNVNALELDDSALYLCASSLARGGPTDTQYFGPGTRLTVL.

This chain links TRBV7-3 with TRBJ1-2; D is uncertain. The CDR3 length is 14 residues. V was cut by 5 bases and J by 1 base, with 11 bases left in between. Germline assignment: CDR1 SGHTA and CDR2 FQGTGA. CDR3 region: CASSPGVNNYGYTF. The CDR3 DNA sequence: TGTGCCAGCAGCCCCGGGGTAAATAACTATGGCTACACCTTC.

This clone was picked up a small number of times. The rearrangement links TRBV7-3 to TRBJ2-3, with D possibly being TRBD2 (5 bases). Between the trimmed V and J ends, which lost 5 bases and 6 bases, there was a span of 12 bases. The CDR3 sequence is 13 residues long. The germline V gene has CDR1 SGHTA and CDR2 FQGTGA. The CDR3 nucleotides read TGTGCCAGCAGCCCCGGGATTCACGATACGCAGTATTTT. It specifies CASSPGIHDTQYF.

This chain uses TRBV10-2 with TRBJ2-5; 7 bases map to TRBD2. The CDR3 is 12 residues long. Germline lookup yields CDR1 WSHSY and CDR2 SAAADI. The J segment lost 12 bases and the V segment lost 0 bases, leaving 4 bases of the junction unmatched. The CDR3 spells CASSESGGFEYF. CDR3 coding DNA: TGCGCCAGCAGTGAGTCCGGGGGGTTTGAGTACTTC.

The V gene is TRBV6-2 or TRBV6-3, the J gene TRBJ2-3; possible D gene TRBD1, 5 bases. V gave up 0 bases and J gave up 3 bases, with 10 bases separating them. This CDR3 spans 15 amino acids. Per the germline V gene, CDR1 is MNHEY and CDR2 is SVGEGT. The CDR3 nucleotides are TGTGCCAGCAGTTACTCGAGTGCAGGGACAGATACGCAGTATTTT. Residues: CASSYSSAGTDTQYF.

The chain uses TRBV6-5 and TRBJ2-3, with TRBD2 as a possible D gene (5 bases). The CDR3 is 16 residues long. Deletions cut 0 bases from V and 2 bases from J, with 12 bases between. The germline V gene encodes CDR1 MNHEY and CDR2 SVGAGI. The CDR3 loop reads CASSYSERLFTDTQYF. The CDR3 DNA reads TGTGCCAGCAGTTACTCCGAGCGGCTCTTCACAGATACGCAGTATTTT.

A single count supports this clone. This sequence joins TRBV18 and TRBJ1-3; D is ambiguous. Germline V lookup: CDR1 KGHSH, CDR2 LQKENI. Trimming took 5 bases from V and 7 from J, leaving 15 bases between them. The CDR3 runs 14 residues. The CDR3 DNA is TGTGCCAGCTCATCCGACGGAGCGGGGAACACCATATATTTT. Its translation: CASSSDGAGNTIYF.

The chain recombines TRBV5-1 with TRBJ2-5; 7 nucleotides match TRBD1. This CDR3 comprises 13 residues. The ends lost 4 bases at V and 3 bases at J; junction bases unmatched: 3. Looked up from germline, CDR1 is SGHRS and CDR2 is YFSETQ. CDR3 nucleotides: TGCGCCAGCAGCCGTGACAGGGAAGAGACCCAGTACTTC. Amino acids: CASSRDREETQYF.

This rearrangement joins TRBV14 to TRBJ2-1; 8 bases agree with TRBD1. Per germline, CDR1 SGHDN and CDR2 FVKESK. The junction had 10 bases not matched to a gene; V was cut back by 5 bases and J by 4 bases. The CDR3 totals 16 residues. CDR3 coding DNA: TGTGCCAGCAGCGGAAGGGACAGGTGGGGTTACAATGAGCAGTTCTTC. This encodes CASSGRDRWGYNEQFF.

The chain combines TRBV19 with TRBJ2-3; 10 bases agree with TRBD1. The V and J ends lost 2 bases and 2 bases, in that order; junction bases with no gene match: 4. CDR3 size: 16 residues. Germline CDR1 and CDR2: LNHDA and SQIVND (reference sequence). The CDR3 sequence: CASSIRTGGNTDTQYF. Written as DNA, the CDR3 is TGTGCCAGTAGTATAAGGACAGGGGGAAACACAGATACGCAGTATTTT.

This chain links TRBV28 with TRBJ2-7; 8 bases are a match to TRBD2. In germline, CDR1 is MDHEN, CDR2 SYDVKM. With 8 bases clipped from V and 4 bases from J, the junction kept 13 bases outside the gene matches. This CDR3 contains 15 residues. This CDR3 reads CASGLSGTPSYEQYF. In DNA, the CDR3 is TGTGCCAGCGGCCTTAGCGGGACCCCATCATACGAGCAGTACTTC.

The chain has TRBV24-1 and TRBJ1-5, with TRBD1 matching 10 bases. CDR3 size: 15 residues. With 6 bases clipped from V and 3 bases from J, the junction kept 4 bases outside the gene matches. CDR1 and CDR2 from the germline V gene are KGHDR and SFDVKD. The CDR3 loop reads CATSTGTGANQPQHF. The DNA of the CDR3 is TGTGCCACCAGTACGGGGACAGGGGCCAATCAGCCCCAGCATTTT.